Shown below are 27 T cell receptor beta chains from a single sample sequenced in a study of molecular identifiers for immune sequencing clone quantification. From the PCR reads, TCRdb called clonotypes with MiXCR, one entry per CDR3 protein. Found here are 250,000 to 400,000 distinct CDR3 sequences, 20% to 25% of them singletons; the top ten hold approximately 0.83%. Sequencing was done on a sample of naive CD8+ T cells from blood, with Jurkat cell RNA spiked in. Stated subset: FACS-sorted CD8+CD4-CCR7+CD45RA+ naive T cells. These receptors originate from a human donor in good health. Some libraries in this study had Jurkat cell RNA spiked in.

There are many counts of this clonotype. The chain joins TRBV27 to TRBJ1-2; D is uncertain. Germline V lookup: CDR1 MNHEY, CDR2 SMNVEV (reference sequence). The V end was cut by 0 bases, the J end by 4 bases, with 12 bases between. The length of the CDR3 is 15 residues. CDR3: CASSLSIDGPYGYTF. The CDR3 DNA reads as TGTGCCAGCAGTTTATCGATAGACGGGCCCTATGGCTACACCTTC.

The chain couples TRBV11-2 to TRBJ2-3, with 13 bases aligning to TRBD2. J gave up 4 bases and V 5 bases, and 12 bases lay outside the gene matches. The germline V gene encodes CDR1 SGHAT and CDR2 FQNNGV. The CDR3 covers 18 residues. For the CDR3, the DNA is TGTGCCAGCAGCCCCGGACTAGCGGGAGCCCTTTTATCAGATACGCAGTATTTT. Its translation is CASSPGLAGALLSDTQYF.

This clonotype was found many times. V usage is TRBV7-9 and J usage is TRBJ2-5, with D perhaps matching TRBD1 or TRBD2 (6 bases each). CDR1 and CDR2 from the germline V gene are SEHNR and FQNEAQ (reference sequence). This CDR3 spans 16 amino acids. Trimming cost V 11 bases and J 5 bases, with 27 bases left between them. CDR3 amino acids: CAEERGSGLEPETQYF. CDR3 nucleotides: TGTGCCGAAGAGAGGGGGTCGGGACTGGAGCCGGAGACCCAGTACTTC.

This clonotype was found many times. The genes are TRBV12-3 or TRBV12-4 and TRBJ2-3; 9 bases are shared with TRBD2. V was pared by 8 bases and J by 3 bases, with 6 bases of the junction left unmatched. This CDR3 spans 14 amino acids. Written as DNA, the CDR3 is TGTGCCAGCCTACCGGGACTAGCAACAGATACGCAGTATTTT. Its translation is CASLPGLATDTQYF.

For this clonotype: It may be a read error: a sequence one base away is much more abundant. The gene calls are TRBV4-1 and TRBJ2-3; perhaps TRBD2 as D (5 bases). V lost 1 base and J lost 0, with 11 bases in between. Germline assignment: CDR1 MGHRA and CDR2 YSYEKL. CDR3 size: 16 residues. The chain's CDR3 is CASSQGTRESTDTQYF. As DNA, the CDR3 is TGCGCCAGCAGCCAAGGTACAAGGGAGAGCACAGATACGCAGTATTTT.

Note on this clonotype: A much larger clone is a single base away; this may be a read error. This CDR3 fails to terminate in the conserved phenylalanine or tryptophan, so it likely reflects a read error. The V gene is TRBV11-2, the J gene TRBJ2-7; D assignment may be TRBD1 or TRBD2 (5 bases each). CDR1 is SGHAT and CDR2 is FQNNGV in the germline V gene. V lost 3 bases and J lost 2, with 14 bases in between. The length of the CDR3 is 15 residues. The CDR3 region is CASSLGTEYTYEQYS. The DNA for the CDR3 is TGTGCCAGCAGCTTGGGGACCGAATATACCTACGAGCAGTACTCC.

This clonotype was observed at least ten times. This sequence joins TRBV6-6 and TRBJ2-3; 10 positions match TRBD2. Per germline, CDR1 MNHNY and CDR2 SVGAGI (reference sequence). V gave up 4 bases and J gave up 6 bases; unmatched junction bases: 10. The CDR3 length is 16 residues. CDR3 in DNA: TGTGCCAGCAGTTCGGGAGCGGGAGGGTCCCTTGATACGCAGTATTTT. It yields the protein CASSSGAGGSLDTQYF.

Many counts were recorded for this clonotype. This chain links TRBV30 with TRBJ2-7; possibly TRBD1 or TRBD2 for D (5 bases each). Germline V CDR1 and CDR2: GTSNPN, SVGIG (reference sequence). The CDR3 is 17 amino acids. The V end lost 2 bases, the J end lost 8 bases, and 28 bases lay between the germline ends. The CDR3 protein is CAWSPPKYRDVHLQQYF. In nucleotides, the CDR3 is TGTGCCTGGAGTCCCCCGAAATATCGGGACGTGCATCTTCAGCAGTACTTC.

The table lists this clonotype with many counts. The CDR3 DNA is TGTGCCAGCAGGCCGGGACTAGTCCTCTACGAGCAGTACTTC. Translating gives CASRPGLVLYEQYF. The gene calls are TRBV2 and TRBJ2-7, with 8 bases aligning to TRBD2. Germline lookup yields CDR1 SNHLY and CDR2 FYNNEI. V was clipped by 6 bases and J by 3 bases; unmatched bases: 7. The CDR3 has 14 residues.

This chain joins TRBV20-1 and TRBJ2-3, with D perhaps TRBD1 (6 bases). Between the trimmed V and J ends, which lost 0 bases and 4 bases, there was a span of 17 bases. CDR1 and CDR2 from the germline V gene are DFQATT and SNEGSKA (reference sequence). This CDR3 has 16 amino acids. The CDR3 nucleotides are TGCAGTGCTAGAGAATGGCTACAGGGTAGTTCAGATACGCAGTATTTT. This translates into CSAREWLQGSSDTQYF.

This clonotype was observed a handful of times. The V gene is TRBV7-9, the J gene TRBJ2-2, with a tentative D call TRBD1 (5 bases). The CDR3 is made up of 18 amino acids. Trimming took off 4 bases at V and 2 bases at J, with 20 bases between the two ends. Per germline, CDR1 SEHNR and CDR2 FQNEAQ (reference sequence). CDR3 in DNA: TGTGCCAGCAGCTCCATTCGGGTGGGCCAGGGTAACACCGGGGAGCTGTTTTTT. It encodes CASSSIRVGQGNTGELFF.

This clonotype was recorded a few times. The chain has TRBV11-2 and TRBJ2-7; weak D call: TRBD2 (6 bases). Deletions cut 5 bases from V and 6 bases from J, with 20 bases between. In germline, CDR1 is SGHAT, CDR2 FQNNGV. The CDR3 loop spans 15 amino acids. The CDR3 sequence is CASSPGGLPHPEQYF. The CDR3 DNA sequence: TGTGCCAGCAGCCCCGGGGGTTTGCCGCACCCCGAGCAGTACTTC. Looking up the rest from reference TRBV11-2 and TRBJ2-7 gives the full variable domain: EAGVAQSPRYKIIEKRQSVAFWCNPISGHATLYWYQQILGQGPKLLIQFQNNGVVDDSQLPKDRFSAERLKGVDSTLKIQPAKLEDSAVYLCASSPGGLPHPEQYFGPGTRLTVT.

This clonotype was seen many times. The genes are TRBV7-2 and TRBJ1-5, with D tentatively TRBD1 (6 bases). From germline, CDR1 is SGHTA and CDR2 FQGNSA. This CDR3 region has 16 residues. V dropped 3 bases and J dropped 0 bases, with 12 bases sitting between them. CDR3 sequence reads: CASSLDSRYSNQPQHF. The CDR3 bases are TGTGCCAGCAGCTTGGACAGTCGCTATAGCAATCAGCCCCAGCATTTT.

This clonotype occurred many times. The chain has TRBV19 and TRBJ1-5; no clear D gene. CDR1 and CDR2 (germline): LNHDA, SQIVND (reference sequence). CDR3 length: 13 amino acids. V lost 10 bases, J lost 7 bases, and 17 bases lay in between. CDR3 protein: CATTGGFSQPQHF. CDR3 nucleotides: TGTGCCACCACTGGAGGTTTTTCACAGCCCCAGCATTTT.

As for this clonotype: A much larger clone lies one base from this, so it may be a read error. This chain links TRBV5-1 with TRBJ2-1; TRBD1 matches 7 bases. Germline trimming cut 4 bases from V and 9 bases from J; bases unmatched to any gene: 16. CDR1 and CDR2 (germline): SGHRS, YFSETQ. This CDR3 contains 16 residues. CDR3 protein: CASSLSGTDPGAEQFF. CDR3 sequence (DNA): TGCGCCAGCAGCCTATCCGGGACAGACCCAGGGGCTGAGCAGTTCTTC. Together with reference TRBV5-1 and TRBJ2-1, the CDR3 gives the full variable domain: KAGVTQTPRYLIKTRGQQVTLSCSPISGHRSVSWYQQTPGQGLQFLFEYFSETQRNKGNFPGRFSGRQFSNSRSEMNVSTLELGDSALYLCASSLSGTDPGAEQFFGPGTRLTVL.

About this clonotype: Since a much larger clone is just one base distant, this may be a read error. This chain joins TRBV2 and TRBJ2-7; no definite D call. Trimming removed 5 bases at V and 3 bases at J, with 11 bases between. The CDR3 covers 13 residues. Looked up from germline, CDR1 is SNHLY and CDR2 is FYNNEI. CDR3 region: CASSLGDRYEQYF. The CDR3 DNA sequence: TGTGCCAGCAGTTTGGGCGACCGCTACGAGCAGTACTTC.

The chain is built from TRBV27 and TRBJ2-7; possibly TRBD2 for D (7 bases). CDR1 MNHEY and CDR2 SMNVEV come from the germline V gene (reference sequence). The CDR3 spans 12 residues. V lost 2 bases, J lost 9 bases, and 11 bases lay in between. The CDR3 DNA follows: TGTGCCAGCAGTTTAACAGGGAGGGGGCAGTACTTC. Amino acids: CASSLTGRGQYF.

This clonotype was seen ten or more times. The rearrangement links TRBV28 to TRBJ2-7; D may be TRBD1 (6 bases). Germline V CDR1 and CDR2: MDHEN, SYDVKM. Deletions cut 5 bases from V and 4 bases from J, with 15 bases between. This CDR3 is built from 14 residues. The CDR3 spells CASSPEQGKYEQYF. In DNA form, the CDR3 reads TGTGCCAGCAGTCCCGAACAGGGAAAGTACGAGCAGTACTTC. The complete variable domain, with remaining parts taken from reference TRBV28 and TRBJ2-7, reads DVKVTQSSRYLVKRTGEKVFLECVQDMDHENMFWYRQDPGLGLRLIYFSYDVKMKEKGDIPEGYSVSREKKERFSLILESASTNQTSMYLCASSPEQGKYEQYFGPGTRLTVT.

The table lists this clonotype with a few counts. The chain combines TRBV29-1 with TRBJ2-5; TRBD2 agrees at 9 bases. The CDR3 runs to 12 residues. Germline V gives CDR1 SQVTM, CDR2 ANQGSEA. With 2 bases clipped from V and 14 bases from J, the junction kept 9 bases outside the gene matches. CDR3 sequence: CSVELVAGALYF. The CDR3, as DNA: TGCAGCGTTGAATTGGTAGCGGGGGCCTTATACTTC.

As for this clonotype: This could be a read error, since a much larger clone is one nucleotide away. The genes are TRBV2 and TRBJ2-7; no clear D. Trimming took off 1 base at V and 4 bases at J, with 8 bases between the two ends. The germline V gene encodes CDR1 SNHLY and CDR2 FYNNEI. The CDR3 runs 13 residues. The CDR3 loop reads CASSEDAGYEQYF. In nucleotides, the CDR3 is TGTGCCAGCAGTGAAGATGCTGGGTACGAGCAGTACTTC.

This clonotype has a count of ten or more. This chain connects TRBV13 to TRBJ1-1; maybe TRBD1 (5 bases). Trimming took off 5 bases at V and 0 bases at J, with 19 bases between the two ends. Germline V CDR1 and CDR2: PRHDT, FYEKMQ (reference sequence). The CDR3 spans 17 residues. CDR3 bases: TGTGCCAGCAGCCCCCCGGGACGGAGCTTCATGAACACTGAAGCTTTCTTT. Translating it yields CASSPPGRSFMNTEAFF.

This clonotype was detected ten times or more. The chain employs TRBV7-2 and TRBJ2-3, with D perhaps assigned TRBD1 or TRBD2 (7 bases each). The CDR3 covers 15 residues. Per the germline V gene, CDR1 is SGHTA and CDR2 is FQGNSA. The germline V and J ends were trimmed by 2 bases and 6 bases, with 15 bases remaining between them. CDR3 residues: CASSLMQGGQDTQYF. CDR3 coding DNA: TGTGCCAGCAGCTTAATGCAGGGGGGGCAGGATACGCAGTATTTT.

As to this clonotype: A read error may be the cause here, since a much bigger clone is one base away. J is TRBJ1-1 and V is TRBV4-3; the D gene is possibly TRBD1 (5 bases). Trimming took off 4 bases at V and 1 base at J, with 13 bases between the two ends. The CDR3 has 15 residues. Germline V CDR1 and CDR2: LGHNA, YSLEER. The CDR3 spells CASSPGRGPNTEAFF. CDR3 DNA: TGCGCCAGCAGCCCCGGGCGGGGCCCGAACACTGAAGCTTTCTTT.

As for this clonotype: This sequence may be a read error, since a much larger clone differs from it by one base. As the CDR3 is not closed by the conserved phenylalanine or tryptophan, this likely results from a read error. This chain joins TRBV5-4 and TRBJ2-2; D is unresolved. CDR1 is SGHNT and CDR2 is YYREEE in the germline V gene (reference sequence). This CDR3 has 12 amino acids. V was trimmed by 4 bases and J by 4 bases, leaving 5 bases between them. The CDR3 bases are TGTGCCAGCAGCCTACCCACCGGGGAGCTGTTTTCT. Its translation: CASSLPTGELFS.

V usage is TRBV2 and J usage is TRBJ2-1; D could derive from TRBD1 or TRBD2 (5 bases each). CDR1 SNHLY and CDR2 FYNNEI come from the germline V gene. The CDR3 has 13 residues. Trimming removed 10 bases from V and 10 bases from J, with 20 bases in between. The CDR3 protein is CATTGPTVGEQFF. The CDR3 DNA sequence: TGTGCCACCACGGGGCCGACAGTAGGAGAGCAGTTCTTC.

This clonotype was seen only a few times. This chain connects TRBV7-6 to TRBJ1-2; D ambiguous. The CDR3 is 16 amino acids. Between the trimmed V and J ends, which lost 6 bases and 4 bases, there was a span of 21 bases. Germline CDR1 SGHVS, CDR2 FNYEAQ. CDR3 bases: TGTGCCAGCAGTTCAATGAGGGCCGGGGAGGGCTATGGCTACACCTTC. Translation: CASSSMRAGEGYGYTF.

On this clonotype itself: This may come from a read error, since a much larger clone is one base off. The chain carries TRBV30 and TRBJ1-1, with D unclear. V dropped 3 bases and J dropped 0 bases, with 8 bases sitting between them. Germline CDR1 reads GTSNPN; CDR2 reads SVGIG (reference sequence). CDR3 length: 13 amino acids. The CDR3 DNA sequence: TGTGCCTGGAGATTGGTCATGAACACTGAAGCTTTCTTT. Translating it yields CAWRLVMNTEAFF.